This entry is about one T cell receptor (beta chain). The data originate from a study of blood T cell repertoires in COVID-19. Study information: PBMCs, B-cell-depleted T cells, or T cells were the source of the cDNA or gDNA that made up the material.

TCRdb's copy holds only in-frame clones and misses some; the assay was immunoSEQ multiplex PCR. The data hold 200,000 to 300,000 clones, with roughly 81% observed a single time. The V gene end was trimmed by 0 bases and the J gene end by 3 bases; junction bases not matched to a gene: 7. CDR3 length equals 18 residues. Per germline, CDR1 WSHSY and CDR2 SAAADI. Sequenced: peripheral blood. The chain combines TRBV10-2 with TRBJ2-1; the match to TRBD2 covers 11 bases. The clonotype comes from a man aged 45-65 years with acute or convalescent COVID-19. This chain's CDR3 is CASSESSGTSGFYNEQFF. CDR3 coding DNA: TGCGCCAGCAGTGAGTCCTCCGGGACTAGCGGATTCTACAATGAGCAGTTCTTC.